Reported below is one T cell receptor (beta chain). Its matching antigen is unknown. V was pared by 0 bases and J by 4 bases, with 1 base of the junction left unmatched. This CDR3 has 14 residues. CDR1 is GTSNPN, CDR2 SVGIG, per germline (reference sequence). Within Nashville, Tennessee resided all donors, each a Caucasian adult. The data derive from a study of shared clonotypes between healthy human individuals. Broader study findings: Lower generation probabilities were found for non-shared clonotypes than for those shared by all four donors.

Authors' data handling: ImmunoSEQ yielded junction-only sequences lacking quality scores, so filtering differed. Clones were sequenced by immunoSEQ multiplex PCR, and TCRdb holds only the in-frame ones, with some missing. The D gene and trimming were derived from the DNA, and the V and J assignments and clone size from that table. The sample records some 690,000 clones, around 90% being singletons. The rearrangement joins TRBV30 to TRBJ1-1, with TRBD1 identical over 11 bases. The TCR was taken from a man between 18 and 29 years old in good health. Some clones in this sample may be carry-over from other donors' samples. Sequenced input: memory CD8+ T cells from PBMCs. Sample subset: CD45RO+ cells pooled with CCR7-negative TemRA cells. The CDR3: CAWSVGTGGTEAFF. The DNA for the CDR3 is TGTGCCTGGAGTGTAGGGACAGGGGGCACTGAAGCTTTCTTT.